A single sample is the source of the 30 T cell receptor beta chains below, sequenced in a study of regulatory T cells in long-lasting Graves disease. The TCR beta library used iRepertoire HTBI primers with Arm-PCR amplification of CDR3. TCRdb used MiXCR to reprocess the multiplex PCR reads, holding one entry per CDR3 protein. The sample consists of a few hundred thousand distinct CDR3 sequences, 20% to 25% of them appearing once. Time point indicated: newly diagnosed GD, antithyroid drugs for less than 3 months. RNA extracted from PBMCs served as the sequencing template. The starting material was peripheral blood mononuclear cells (PBMCs), obtained at new diagnosis, from a patient treated with antithyroid drugs. Receptors were obtained from a female donor with Graves disease.

This clonotype came up many times. The V call is TRBV19, the J call TRBJ2-7, with 8 bases identical to TRBD2. Trimming cost V 6 bases and J 4 bases; bases outside gene matches: 8. The V gene's germline CDR1 is LNHDA and CDR2 SQIVND (reference sequence). CDR3 length equals 14 residues. CDR3 in amino acids: CASSSGSYTYEQYF. DNA of the CDR3: TGTGCCAGTAGCAGCGGGAGCTATACTTACGAGCAGTACTTC.

The sample holds many counts of this clonotype. CDR3 sequence: CASSYSTPGYEQFF. Written as DNA, the CDR3 is TGTGCCAGCAGTTACTCGACGCCGGGTTATGAGCAGTTCTTC. The chain uses TRBV6-2 or TRBV6-3 and TRBJ2-1; D remains ambiguous. V lost 0 bases to trimming and J lost 8 bases, with 11 bases between them. There are 14 residues in the CDR3. Germline V gene data show CDR1 as MNHEY and CDR2 as SVGEGT.

In its sample, this clonotype was seen many times. The chain's CDR3 is CATSDRERGIYTDTQYF. Written as DNA, the CDR3 is TGTGCCACCAGTGACCGAGAGCGGGGTATTTACACAGATACGCAGTATTTT. The V gene is TRBV24-1, the J gene TRBJ2-3, with TRBD2 matching 7 bases. Germline V gene data show CDR1 as KGHDR and CDR2 as SFDVKD. This CDR3 has 17 residues. J gave up 2 bases and V 4 bases, and 11 bases lay outside the gene matches.

This clonotype was seen a few times. The rearrangement links TRBV15 to TRBJ2-4; TRBD1 aligns across 7 bases. Gene TRBJ2-5 matches the end of the DNA better, so the J call may be wrong. There are 16 residues in the CDR3. The V gene's germline CDR1 is LNHNV and CDR2 YYDKDF (reference sequence). The CDR3 nucleotides read TGTGCCACCAGCAGAGATTACGACGCCAGGGGGGAGACCCAGTACTTC. Amino acid sequence: CATSRDYDARGETQYF.

The J gene is TRBJ1-3, the V gene TRBV7-2; D might be TRBD1 (5 bases). This CDR3 contains 13 residues. The germline gives CDR1 SGHTA, CDR2 FQGNSA. Trimming pared 7 bases from V and 0 bases from J, leaving 7 bases between. This CDR3 reads CASITGSGNTIYF. The DNA of the CDR3 is TGTGCCAGCATCACAGGCTCTGGAAACACCATATATTTT.

This clonotype was counted a few times. This sequence joins TRBV10-3 and TRBJ1-2, with 7 bases lining up with TRBD1. CDR1 and CDR2 from the germline V gene are ENHRY and SYGVKD. V shed 3 bases and J 1 base; nucleotides not matched to a gene: 5. The CDR3 runs to 15 residues. Written as DNA, the CDR3 is TGTGCCATCAGTGATCAGGACAGGAATAACTATGGCTACACCTTC. Translating it yields CAISDQDRNNYGYTF.

This clonotype was counted many times. CDR3 bases: TGTGCCAGCAGCCGAGCGCAAAAGGGAGAGACCCAGTACTTC. Its protein product is CASSRAQKGETQYF. The chain carries TRBV3-1 and TRBJ2-5; no reliable D call. This CDR3 is 14 amino acids long. CDR1 and CDR2 from the germline V gene are LGHDT and YNNKEL (reference sequence). Trimming left V 4 bases short and J 4 bases short, with 13 bases between.

The rearrangement joins TRBV19 to TRBJ1-5, with D hard to call. The V end lost 7 bases, the J end lost 10 bases, and 17 bases lay between the germline ends. The germline V gene has CDR1 LNHDA and CDR2 SQIVND (reference sequence). CDR3 size: 13 residues. The CDR3 DNA is TGTGCCAGTAAAGGGAGGGTGGTGGGTCCCCAGCATTTT. It translates to CASKGRVVGPQHF.

This clonotype occurred many times. The rearrangement joins TRBV5-4 to TRBJ1-4; the match to TRBD1 covers 7 bases. Germline-derived CDR1 and CDR2 are SGHNT and YYREEE (reference sequence). The CDR3 loop spans 14 amino acids. V lost 4 bases and J lost 8; bases outside the gene matches: 8. The CDR3 DNA reads as TGTGCCAGCAGCCCAGGACAGGAGATCGAAAAACTGTTTTTT. Its protein product is CASSPGQEIEKLFF.

With regard to this clonotype: At one end the junction does not follow the germline gene, possibly because of a read error. V usage is TRBV6-9 and J usage is TRBJ2-3, with TRBD2 identical over 7 bases. The J call may be wrong; the DNA end is better matched by TRBJ2-7. Germline lookup yields CDR1 MNHGY and CDR2 SVAAGI. The CDR3 sequence is 14 residues long. This CDR3 reads CTSSYSREVYEQYF. CDR3 nucleotide sequence: TGTACCAGCAGTTACAGTCGGGAGGTTTACGAGCAGTACTTC.

J is TRBJ2-2 and V is TRBV5-1, with D tentatively TRBD2 (5 bases). CDR1 and CDR2 (germline): SGHRS, YFSETQ. V gave up 0 bases and J gave up 6 bases, with 9 bases separating them. The CDR3 runs to 14 residues. This chain's CDR3 is CASSLGGESGELFF. CDR3 DNA sequence: TGCGCCAGCAGCTTGGGGGGAGAATCCGGGGAGCTGTTTTTT.

This clonotype came up many times. The chain uses TRBV18 and TRBJ2-5, with 9 nucleotides matching TRBD1. V trimming: 2 bases; J trimming: 4 bases; junction bases outside the gene matches: 5. This CDR3 is built from 15 residues. The germline V gene has CDR1 KGHSH and CDR2 LQKENI. The DNA for the CDR3 is TGTGCCAGCTCACCAACAGGGGGCAAACGAGAGACCCAGTACTTC. It is translated as CASSPTGGKRETQYF.

The gene calls are TRBV30 and TRBJ1-3; D perhaps matches TRBD1 (5 bases). This CDR3 is built from 13 residues. The V gene lost 3 bases and the J gene lost 0 bases, with 6 bases spanning the gap. CDR1 is GTSNPN, CDR2 SVGIG, per germline (reference sequence). CDR3 sequence (DNA): TGTGCCTGGAGGACAGTCTCTGGAAACACCATATATTTT. Its protein product is CAWRTVSGNTIYF.

This clonotype was seen at least ten times. In DNA form, the CDR3 reads TGTGCCAGCAGCCACACAGGGCGGGGATACGAGCAGTACTTC. It specifies CASSHTGRGYEQYF. The V gene is TRBV3-1, the J gene TRBJ2-7, with D perhaps TRBD1 or TRBD2 (6 bases each). The CDR3 spans 14 residues. CDR1 LGHDT and CDR2 YNNKEL come from the germline V gene (reference sequence). V gave up 3 bases and J gave up 4 bases, with 13 bases separating them.

J is TRBJ2-1 and V is TRBV7-2; TRBD2 aligns across 12 bases. Trimming took 5 bases from V and 6 from J; bases not matched to a gene: 2. The germline gives CDR1 SGHTA, CDR2 FQGNSA. There are 14 residues in the CDR3. This CDR3 reads CASSGLAGINEQFF. CDR3 DNA sequence: TGTGCCAGCAGCGGACTAGCGGGGATCAATGAGCAGTTCTTC.

At least ten counts were recorded for this clonotype. This chain uses TRBV3-1 with TRBJ1-3, with D perhaps matching TRBD1 (5 bases). V was pared by 1 base and J by 0 bases, with 19 bases between. CDR1 and CDR2 from the germline V gene are LGHDT and YNNKEL (reference sequence). CDR3 length: 19 residues. The CDR3, as DNA: TGTGCCAGCAGCCAAGGGTACGGGACCTACTCCCACTCTGGAAACACCATATATTTT. Its protein is CASSQGYGTYSHSGNTIYF.

V and J are TRBV5-1 and TRBJ2-2; either TRBD1 or TRBD2 may fit D (5 bases each). The ends were cut back, 4 bases at V and 0 bases at J, with 16 bases in the middle. CDR3 size: 17 residues. CDR1 and CDR2 from the germline V gene are SGHRS and YFSETQ. The CDR3 loop is CASSQGGTKSNTGELFF. The DNA of the CDR3 is TGCGCCAGCAGCCAGGGTGGGACCAAATCGAACACCGGGGAGCTGTTTTTT.

The table lists this clonotype with many counts. V is TRBV24-1 and J is TRBJ2-2, with D perhaps matching TRBD2 (5 bases). Trimming cost V 9 bases and J 6 bases, with 13 bases left between them. Germline V CDR1 and CDR2: KGHDR, SFDVKD. This CDR3 is 13 amino acids long. CDR3 protein: CATARGGPGELFF. The CDR3 DNA sequence: TGTGCCACCGCCCGCGGAGGACCCGGGGAGCTGTTTTTT.

This clonotype has just a few counts. The gene calls are TRBV20-1 and TRBJ2-1, with D perhaps TRBD1 (5 bases). V lost 0 bases and J 14 bases, leaving 17 bases between the germline ends. This CDR3 spans 13 amino acids. Germline CDR1 and CDR2: DFQATT and SNEGSKA (reference sequence). The CDR3 here is CSARDSPQGREFF. The CDR3, as DNA: TGCAGTGCTAGAGATTCCCCCCAGGGCAGGGAGTTCTTC.

This clonotype was detected a few times. The chain is built from TRBV7-8 and TRBJ1-5; D unclear. The germline V gene has CDR1 SGHVS and CDR2 FQNEAQ. Trimming took 1 base from V and 0 from J, leaving 10 bases between them. The length of the CDR3 is 16 residues. CDR3 in DNA: TGTGCCAGCAGCTTAGATGTCGGAAATAGCAATCAGCCCCAGCATTTT. Translated: CASSLDVGNSNQPQHF.

This clonotype was seen many times. This chain uses TRBV11-2 with TRBJ1-2; D is possibly TRBD1 (5 bases). The CDR3 totals 13 residues. Trimming took 7 bases from V and 4 from J, leaving 13 bases between them. Germline V gives CDR1 SGHAT, CDR2 FQNNGV. DNA for the CDR3: TGTGCCAGCACCGTAGGGGTTGGCTATGGCTACACCTTC. Its protein is CASTVGVGYGYTF.

This clonotype was seen ten or more times. This chain connects TRBV20-1 to TRBJ1-2, with TRBD1 as a possible D gene (6 bases). V lost 5 bases and J 11 bases, leaving 21 bases between the germline ends. The CDR3 has 13 residues. Germline CDR1 is DFQATT and CDR2 is SNEGSKA (reference sequence). The CDR3 DNA sequence: TGCAGTGCTCGTACCGGGACAACAAGGGGGTACACCTTC. It specifies CSARTGTTRGYTF.

The CDR3 DNA reads TGCAGTGCTAGAGCTCACAGGCTGTCCACAGATACGCAGTATTTT. It specifies CSARAHRLSTDTQYF. The chain carries TRBV20-1 and TRBJ2-3, with D perhaps matching TRBD1 (5 bases). Germline loops: CDR1 DFQATT, CDR2 SNEGSKA (reference sequence). Trimming removed 1 base at V and 2 bases at J, with 13 bases between. This CDR3 has 15 residues.

This clonotype was observed many times. The chain employs TRBV20-1 and TRBJ2-7; D possibly corresponds to TRBD1 (5 bases). The V gene's germline CDR1 is DFQATT and CDR2 SNEGSKA (reference sequence). The CDR3 loop spans 12 amino acids. V was cut by 3 bases and J by 6 bases, with 12 bases left in between. DNA of the CDR3: TGCAGTGCTAGGGGGCGCAGAGCCGAGCAGTACTTC. This encodes CSARGRRAEQYF.

This clonotype has at least ten counts. The chain couples TRBV4-1 to TRBJ1-2; 7 positions agree with TRBD1. Germline V gene data show CDR1 as MGHRA and CDR2 as YSYEKL. V was clipped by 6 bases and J by 2 bases; unmatched bases: 12. The CDR3 is 16 amino acids. As DNA, the CDR3 is TGCGCCAGCAGGCCAGTGGGTAGGGGGCCCAACTATGGCTACACCTTC. This encodes CASRPVGRGPNYGYTF.

This clonotype has a count of ten or more. This chain joins TRBV20-1 and TRBJ2-3; the D is unclear. V lost 3 bases and J lost 0, with 7 bases in between. CDR1 is DFQATT, CDR2 SNEGSKA, per germline (reference sequence). This CDR3 comprises 13 residues. CDR3 residues: CSASGSSTDTQYF. The CDR3 nucleotides are TGCAGTGCTAGCGGATCTAGCACAGATACGCAGTATTTT.

This clonotype occurred many times. V is TRBV7-2 and J is TRBJ1-1; no firm D call. This CDR3 has 14 residues. Germline lookup yields CDR1 SGHTA and CDR2 FQGNSA. Trimming removed 2 bases at V and 7 bases at J, with 14 bases between. This CDR3 is CASSLFSGQSEAFF. For the CDR3, the DNA is TGTGCCAGCAGCTTATTCTCTGGGCAAAGTGAAGCTTTCTTT.

This clonotype came up many times. The chain links TRBV6-2 or TRBV6-3 to TRBJ2-1; TRBD1 matches 8 bases. Germline assignment: CDR1 MNHEY and CDR2 SVGEGT. V shed 2 bases, J shed 3 bases, and the junction held 0 bases outside the gene matches. The CDR3 runs to 14 residues. CDR3 in DNA: TGTGCCAGCAGTTACGGACAGGGCTACAATGAGCAGTTCTTC. This encodes CASSYGQGYNEQFF.

The table lists this clonotype with many counts. The V call is TRBV20-1, the J call TRBJ2-7; 10 bases are shared with TRBD2. This CDR3 has 15 amino acids. Germline CDR1 is DFQATT and CDR2 is SNEGSKA (reference sequence). Trimming at V came to 0 bases and at J to 3 bases, leaving 5 bases not matched to a gene. The CDR3, as DNA: TGCAGTGCTAGAGATGCAGCGGGAGGGTTCTACGAGCAGTACTTC. Protein product: CSARDAAGGFYEQYF.

The chain combines TRBV6-2 or TRBV6-3 with TRBJ2-7; TRBD1 might be the D (6 bases). The CDR3 runs 14 residues. Germline CDR1 and CDR2: MNHEY and SVGEGT. Trimming removed 4 bases from V and 5 bases from J, with 15 bases in between. The CDR3 DNA follows: TGTGCCAGCAGTTTCAGACAGGCGGCGGACGAGCAGTACTTC. This encodes CASSFRQAADEQYF.